This T cell receptor beta chain was documented in a study of blood T cell repertoires in COVID-19. Study in general: Both acute and convalescent COVID-19 samples were obtained from the United States, Italy and Spain.

As handled by the study authors: Amplification of reference gene primers provided the estimated nucleated cell counts. Measured with immunoSEQ multiplex PCR; TCRdb has only the in-frame clones, and not every one. V and J calls and clone size follow that table, whereas D and trimming were derived from the DNA. The sample carries approximately 300,000 clones, roughly 91% recorded once. Sequenced sample: peripheral blood. The clonotype was recovered from a man aged 50-60 years with active or convalescent COVID-19.

The DNA for the CDR3 is TGTGCCAGCAGCGGACAGGGGGCCGGATATGAAAAACTGTTTTTT. Translation gives CASSGQGAGYEKLFF. This chain links TRBV7-9 with TRBJ1-4; 11 bases fit TRBD1. Germline values: CDR1 SEHNR, CDR2 FQNEAQ (reference sequence). The trim removed 5 bases at V and 6 bases at J, leaving 5 bases unmatched. The CDR3 is 15 residues long.